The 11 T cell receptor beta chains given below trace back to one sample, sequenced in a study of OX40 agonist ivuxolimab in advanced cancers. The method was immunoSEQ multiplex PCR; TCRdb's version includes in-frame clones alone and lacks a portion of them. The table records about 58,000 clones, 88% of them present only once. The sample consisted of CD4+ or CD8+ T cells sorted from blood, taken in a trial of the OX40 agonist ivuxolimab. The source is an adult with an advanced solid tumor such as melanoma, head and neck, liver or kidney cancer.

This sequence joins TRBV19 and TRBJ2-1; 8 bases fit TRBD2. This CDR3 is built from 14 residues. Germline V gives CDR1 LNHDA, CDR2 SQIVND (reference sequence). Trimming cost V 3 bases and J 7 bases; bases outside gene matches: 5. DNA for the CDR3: TGTGCCAGTAGTATCCAGCGGGAGCGGAATGAGCAGTTCTTC. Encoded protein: CASSIQRERNEQFF.

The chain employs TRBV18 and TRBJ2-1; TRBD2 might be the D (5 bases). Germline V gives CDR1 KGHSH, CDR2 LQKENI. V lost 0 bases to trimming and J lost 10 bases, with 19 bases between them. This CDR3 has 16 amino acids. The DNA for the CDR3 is TGTGCCAGCTCACCACCAGATCTAGCTCACTCTCCGGAGCAGTTCTTC. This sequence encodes CASSPPDLAHSPEQFF.

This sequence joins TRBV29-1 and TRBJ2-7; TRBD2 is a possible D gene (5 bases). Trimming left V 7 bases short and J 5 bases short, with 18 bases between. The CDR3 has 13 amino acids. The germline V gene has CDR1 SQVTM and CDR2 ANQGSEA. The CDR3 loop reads CSGSDPEVNEQYF. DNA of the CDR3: TGCAGCGGTTCGGATCCGGAGGTCAACGAGCAGTACTTC.

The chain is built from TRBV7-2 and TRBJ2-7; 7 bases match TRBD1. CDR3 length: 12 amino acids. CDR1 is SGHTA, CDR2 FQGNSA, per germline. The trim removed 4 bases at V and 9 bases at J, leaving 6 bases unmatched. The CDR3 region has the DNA TGTGCCAGCAGCTATCTACAGGGGTCGCAGTACTTC. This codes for CASSYLQGSQYF.

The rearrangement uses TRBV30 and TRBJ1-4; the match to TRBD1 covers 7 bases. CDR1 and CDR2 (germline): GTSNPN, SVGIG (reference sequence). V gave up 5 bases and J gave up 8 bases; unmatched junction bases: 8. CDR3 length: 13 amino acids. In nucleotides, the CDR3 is TGTGCCTGGGGTACAGGGGTAGAGGAAAAACTGTTTTTT. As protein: CAWGTGVEEKLFF.

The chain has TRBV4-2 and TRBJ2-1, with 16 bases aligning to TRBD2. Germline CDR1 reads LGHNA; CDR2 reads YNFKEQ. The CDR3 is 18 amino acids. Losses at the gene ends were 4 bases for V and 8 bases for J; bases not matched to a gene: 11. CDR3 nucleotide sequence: TGTGCCAGCAGCCTCACCGGGACTAGCGGGAGGGTGGTAGATGAGCAGTTCTTC. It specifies CASSLTGTSGRVVDEQFF.

Here the CDR3 DNA reads TGCGCCAGCAGCCAGGTAGCGGGAGTAGACTACAATGAGCAGTTCTTC. It is translated as CASSQVAGVDYNEQFF. The chain has TRBV4-3 and TRBJ2-1, with 9 bases that match TRBD2. V was pared by 3 bases and J by 3 bases, with 6 bases of the junction left unmatched. The germline gives CDR1 LGHNA, CDR2 YSLEER. The CDR3 runs 16 residues.

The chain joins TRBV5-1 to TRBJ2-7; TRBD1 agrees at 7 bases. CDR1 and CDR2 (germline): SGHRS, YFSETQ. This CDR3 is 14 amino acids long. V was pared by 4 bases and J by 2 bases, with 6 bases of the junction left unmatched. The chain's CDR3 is CASSPGQVTYEQYF. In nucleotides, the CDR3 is TGCGCCAGCAGCCCAGGACAGGTTACCTACGAGCAGTACTTC.

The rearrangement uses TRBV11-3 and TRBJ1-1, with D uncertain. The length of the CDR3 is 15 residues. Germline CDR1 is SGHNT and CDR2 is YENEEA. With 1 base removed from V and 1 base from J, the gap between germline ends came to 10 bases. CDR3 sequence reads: CASSLGPGPNTEAFF. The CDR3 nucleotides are TGTGCCAGCAGCTTAGGCCCGGGCCCGAACACTGAAGCTTTCTTT. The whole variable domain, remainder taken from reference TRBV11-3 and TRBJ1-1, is EAGVVQSPRYKIIEKKQPVAFWCNPISGHNTLYWYLQNLGQGPELLIRYENEEAVDDSQLPKDRFSAERLKGVDSTLKIQPAELGDSAVYLCASSLGPGPNTEAFFGQGTRLTVV.

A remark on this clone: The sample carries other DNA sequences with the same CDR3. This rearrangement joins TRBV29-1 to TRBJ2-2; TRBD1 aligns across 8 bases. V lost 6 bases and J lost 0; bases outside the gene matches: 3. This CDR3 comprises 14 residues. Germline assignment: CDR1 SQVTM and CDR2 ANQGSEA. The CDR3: CSVVGQANTGELFF. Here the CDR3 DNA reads TGCAGCGTCGTGGGACAGGCGAACACCGGGGAGCTGTTTTTT.

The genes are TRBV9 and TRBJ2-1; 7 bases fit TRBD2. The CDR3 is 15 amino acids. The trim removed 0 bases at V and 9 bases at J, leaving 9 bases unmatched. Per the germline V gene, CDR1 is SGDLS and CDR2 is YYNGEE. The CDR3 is CASSVGPSGDGEQFF. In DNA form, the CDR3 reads TGTGCCAGCAGCGTAGGGCCTAGCGGCGACGGTGAGCAGTTCTTC.